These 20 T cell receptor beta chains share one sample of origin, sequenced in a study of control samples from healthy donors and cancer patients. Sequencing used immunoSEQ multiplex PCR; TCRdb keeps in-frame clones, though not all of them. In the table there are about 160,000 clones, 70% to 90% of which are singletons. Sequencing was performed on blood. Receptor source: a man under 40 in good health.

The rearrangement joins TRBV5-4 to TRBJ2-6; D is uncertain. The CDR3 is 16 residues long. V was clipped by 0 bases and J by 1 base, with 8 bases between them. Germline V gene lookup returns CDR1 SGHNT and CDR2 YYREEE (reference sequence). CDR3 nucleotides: TGTGCCAGCAGCTTGGTGGGGTGGTCTGGGGCCAACGTCCTGACTTTC. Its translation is CASSLVGWSGANVLTF.

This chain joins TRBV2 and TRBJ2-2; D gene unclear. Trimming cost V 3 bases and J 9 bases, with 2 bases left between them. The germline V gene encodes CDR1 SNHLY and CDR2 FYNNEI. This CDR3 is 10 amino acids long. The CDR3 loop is CASSDRELFF. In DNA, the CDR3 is TGTGCCAGCAGTGACCGGGAGCTGTTTTTT.

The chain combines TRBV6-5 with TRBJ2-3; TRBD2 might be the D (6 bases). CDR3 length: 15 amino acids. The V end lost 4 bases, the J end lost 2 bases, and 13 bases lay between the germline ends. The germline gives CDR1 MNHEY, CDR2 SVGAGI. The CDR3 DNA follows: TGTGCCAGCAGTTCCGACCGCGGGGTCACAGATACGCAGTATTTT. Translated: CASSSDRGVTDTQYF.

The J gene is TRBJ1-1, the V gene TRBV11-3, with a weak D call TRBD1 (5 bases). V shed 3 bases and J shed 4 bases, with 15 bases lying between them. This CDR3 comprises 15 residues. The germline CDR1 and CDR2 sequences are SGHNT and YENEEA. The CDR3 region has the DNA TGTGCCAGCAGCTTGGGGCAAGTAGGGGTCACTGAAGCTTTCTTT. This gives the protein CASSLGQVGVTEAFF. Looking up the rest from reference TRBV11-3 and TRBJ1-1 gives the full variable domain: EAGVVQSPRYKIIEKKQPVAFWCNPISGHNTLYWYLQNLGQGPELLIRYENEEAVDDSQLPKDRFSAERLKGVDSTLKIQPAELGDSAVYLCASSLGQVGVTEAFFGQGTRLTVV.

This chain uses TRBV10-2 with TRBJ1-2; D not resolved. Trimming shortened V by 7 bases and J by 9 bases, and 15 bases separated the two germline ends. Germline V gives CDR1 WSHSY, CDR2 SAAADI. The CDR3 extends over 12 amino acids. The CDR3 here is CASTREDGRYTF. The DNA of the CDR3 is TGCGCCAGCACCAGAGAAGACGGCCGCTACACCTTC.

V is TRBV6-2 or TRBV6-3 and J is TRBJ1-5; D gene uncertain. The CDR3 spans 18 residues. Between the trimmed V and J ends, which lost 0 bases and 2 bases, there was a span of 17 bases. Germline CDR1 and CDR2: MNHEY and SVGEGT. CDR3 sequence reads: CASSYSIEKVSRNQPQHF. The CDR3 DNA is TGTGCCAGCAGTTACTCCATCGAGAAAGTCAGCCGCAATCAGCCCCAGCATTTT.

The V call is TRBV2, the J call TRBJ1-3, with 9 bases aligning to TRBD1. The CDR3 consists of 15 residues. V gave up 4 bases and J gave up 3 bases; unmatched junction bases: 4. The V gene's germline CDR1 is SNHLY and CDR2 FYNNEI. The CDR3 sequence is CASSAGTGSGNTIYF. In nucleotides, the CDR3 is TGTGCCAGCAGTGCCGGGACAGGGAGTGGAAACACCATATATTTT. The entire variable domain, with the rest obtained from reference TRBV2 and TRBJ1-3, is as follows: EPEVTQTPSHQVTQMGQEVILRCVPISNHLYFYWYRQILGQKVEFLVSFYNNEISEKSEIFDDQFSVERPDGSNFTLKIRSTKLEDSAMYFCASSAGTGSGNTIYFGEGSWLTVV.

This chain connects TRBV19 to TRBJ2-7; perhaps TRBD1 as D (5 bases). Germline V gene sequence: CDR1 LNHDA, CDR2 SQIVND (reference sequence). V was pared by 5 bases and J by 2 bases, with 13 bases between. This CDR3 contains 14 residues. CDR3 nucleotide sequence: TGTGCCAGTAGTCTCTTGGACACAGCCTACGAGCAGTACTTC. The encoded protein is CASSLLDTAYEQYF.

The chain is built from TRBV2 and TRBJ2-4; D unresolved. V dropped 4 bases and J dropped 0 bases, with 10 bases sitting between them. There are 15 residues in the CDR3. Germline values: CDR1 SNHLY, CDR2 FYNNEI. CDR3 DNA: TGTGCCAGCAGTGTGCCTCCCTTAGCCAAAAACATTCAGTACTTC. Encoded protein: CASSVPPLAKNIQYF.

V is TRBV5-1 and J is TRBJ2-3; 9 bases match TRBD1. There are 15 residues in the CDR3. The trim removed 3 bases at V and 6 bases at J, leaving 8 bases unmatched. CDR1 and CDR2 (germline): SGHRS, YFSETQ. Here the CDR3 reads CASSSGTGKTDTQYF. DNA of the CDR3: TGCGCCAGCAGCTCCGGGACAGGGAAGACGGATACGCAGTATTTT.

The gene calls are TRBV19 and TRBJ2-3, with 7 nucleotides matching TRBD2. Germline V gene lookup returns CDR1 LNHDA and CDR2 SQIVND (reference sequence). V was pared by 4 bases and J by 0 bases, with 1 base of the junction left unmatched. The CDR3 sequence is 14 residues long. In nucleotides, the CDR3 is TGTGCCAGTAGTACCGGGGGGAGCACAGATACGCAGTATTTT. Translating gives CASSTGGSTDTQYF.

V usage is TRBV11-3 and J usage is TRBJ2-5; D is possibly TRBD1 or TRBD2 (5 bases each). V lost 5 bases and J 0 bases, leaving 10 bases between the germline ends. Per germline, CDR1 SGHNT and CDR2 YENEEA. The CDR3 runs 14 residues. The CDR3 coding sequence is TGTGCCAGCAGCGCCCGAGGGGACCAAGAGACCCAGTACTTC. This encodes CASSARGDQETQYF. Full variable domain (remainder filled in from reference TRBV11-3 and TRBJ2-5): EAGVVQSPRYKIIEKKQPVAFWCNPISGHNTLYWYLQNLGQGPELLIRYENEEAVDDSQLPKDRFSAERLKGVDSTLKIQPAELGDSAVYLCASSARGDQETQYFGPGTRLLVL.

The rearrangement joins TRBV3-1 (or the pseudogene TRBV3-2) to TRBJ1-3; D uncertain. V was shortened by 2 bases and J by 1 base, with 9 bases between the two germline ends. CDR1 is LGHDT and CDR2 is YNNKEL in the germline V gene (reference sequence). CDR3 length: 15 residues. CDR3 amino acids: CASSQRRPSGNTIYF. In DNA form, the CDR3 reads TGTGCCAGCAGCCAACGCAGACCATCTGGAAACACCATATATTTT.

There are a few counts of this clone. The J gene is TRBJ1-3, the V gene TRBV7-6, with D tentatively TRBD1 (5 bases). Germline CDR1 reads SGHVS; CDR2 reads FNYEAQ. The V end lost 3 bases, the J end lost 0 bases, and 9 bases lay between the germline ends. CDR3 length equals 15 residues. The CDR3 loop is CASSFGGDSGNTIYF. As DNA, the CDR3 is TGTGCCAGCAGCTTTGGAGGGGACTCTGGAAACACCATATATTTT.

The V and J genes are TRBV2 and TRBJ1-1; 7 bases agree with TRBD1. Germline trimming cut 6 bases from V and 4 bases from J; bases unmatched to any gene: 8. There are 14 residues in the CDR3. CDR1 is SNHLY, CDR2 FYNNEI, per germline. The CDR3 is CASSSGQPSTEAFF. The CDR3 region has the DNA TGTGCCAGCAGCTCGGGACAGCCGAGCACTGAAGCTTTCTTT.

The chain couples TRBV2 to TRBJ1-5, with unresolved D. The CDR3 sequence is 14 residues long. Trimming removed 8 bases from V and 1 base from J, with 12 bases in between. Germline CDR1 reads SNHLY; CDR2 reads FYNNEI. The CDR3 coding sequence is TGTGCCAGCGGCCGGGAGTTAAGCAATCAGCCCCAGCATTTT. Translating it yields CASGRELSNQPQHF.

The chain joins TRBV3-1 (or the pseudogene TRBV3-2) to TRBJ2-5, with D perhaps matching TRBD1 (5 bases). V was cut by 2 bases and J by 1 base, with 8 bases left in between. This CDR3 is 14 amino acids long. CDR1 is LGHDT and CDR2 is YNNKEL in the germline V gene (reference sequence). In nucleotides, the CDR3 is TGTGCCAGCAGCCAACGCAGGGTCCAAGAGACCCAGTACTTC. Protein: CASSQRRVQETQYF.

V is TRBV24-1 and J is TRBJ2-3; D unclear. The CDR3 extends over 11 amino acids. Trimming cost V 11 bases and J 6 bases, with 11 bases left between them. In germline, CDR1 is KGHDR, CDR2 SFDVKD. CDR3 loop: CARVWWDTQYF. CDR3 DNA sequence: TGTGCCAGGGTCTGGTGGGATACGCAGTATTTT.

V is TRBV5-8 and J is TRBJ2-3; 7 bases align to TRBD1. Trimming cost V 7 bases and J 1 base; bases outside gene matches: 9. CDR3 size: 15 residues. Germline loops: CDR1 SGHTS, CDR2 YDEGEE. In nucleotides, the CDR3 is TGTGCCAGCGTTCAGGGGGAACCACGCACAGATACGCAGTATTTT. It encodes CASVQGEPRTDTQYF.

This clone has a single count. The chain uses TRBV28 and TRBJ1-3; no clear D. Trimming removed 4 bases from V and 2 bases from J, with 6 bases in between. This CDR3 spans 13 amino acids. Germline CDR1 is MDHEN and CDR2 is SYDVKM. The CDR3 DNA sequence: TGTGCCAGCAGTTCGGGAGCTGGAAACACCATATATTTT. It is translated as CASSSGAGNTIYF.